This T cell receptor beta chain was sequenced during a study of cytomegalovirus exposure and HLA in healthy donors. This CDR3 has 18 residues. Trimming left V 4 bases short and J 0 bases short, with 19 bases between. Germline V gives CDR1 MNHNS, CDR2 SASEGT. The PCR made use of 60 Vbeta and 13 Jbeta primers. Measured with immunoSEQ multiplex PCR; TCRdb has only the in-frame clones, and not every one. The table has 100,000 to 150,000 clones, about 78% seen once. The sample was PBMCs. This clonotype was obtained from a human donor in good health. This chain uses TRBV6-1 with TRBJ1-3; D is perhaps TRBD1 (6 bases). The CDR3 DNA reads TGTGCCAGCAGTGCCCCAAGCGGGGGCCAAAGCTCTGGAAACACCATATATTTT. Its translation is CASSAPSGGQSSGNTIYF.